This T cell receptor (beta chain) was identified during a study of shared T cell receptors in the human thymus (dated by TCRdb to the early 2020s). With respect to the entire study: The study investigated the way shared, self-reactive T-cell receptor alpha chains are produced in the human thymus.

The germline V gene yields KGHSH for CDR1 and LQKENI for CDR2. Germline trimming amounts to 3 bases on V and 9 bases on J, with 8 as the count of junction bases outside the gene matches. The CDR3 has 14 amino acids, counting the end cysteine and phenylalanine. The DNA shown is the 42-base CDR3, in frame from base 1. The library was prepared using the immunoSEQ multiplex PCR assay. This is the immuneACCESS table as TCRdb keeps it, with only in-frame sequences that have V and J called. A part of the clones is gone; compared with another copy, unresolved V genes explain less than half, and the rest is unexplained. Here the sample has hundreds of thousands of clones; over 90% occur a single time. The top ten clones comprise approximately 0.02% of the sample. To note about this clone: Its antigen has not been determined. Qualities for individual bases were not recorded, and no much larger clone is one base off.

Recombination connected TRBV18 to TRBJ2-1; 7 junctional bases match TRBD2. The receptor was derived from a human donor. The specimen was thymocytes. The CDR3 here reads CASSPDGPGGEQFF. The nucleotides read TGTGCCAGCTCACCGGACGGTCCGGGGGGTGAGCAGTTCTTC.